This paragraph covers one T cell receptor beta chain sequence. Its antigen is not known. Germline-derived CDR1 and CDR2 are SQVTM and ANQGSEA. The CDR3 covers 19 residues. Trimming stripped 0 bases from V and 1 base from J, with 24 bases between. This record comes from a study of T-cell reconstitution after alpha-beta-depleted transplantation in children. Whole-study findings and limits: Reported findings indicate that, about two months after transplant, alpha-beta T cells came from several hundred expanded clones, which were derived from non-depleted graft cells. After one year, T-cell counts and TCRbeta diversity mostly came from new T cells. Certain patients had high TCRbeta diversity at day 60, and it came from recipient T cells and thymic progenitors that survived.

Preparing the TCRbeta library involved the use of unique molecular identifiers. MiXCR, applied by TCRdb to the PCR reads, yields one record per CDR3 protein. The sample yields 220,000 or so distinct CDR3 sequences, less than 9% seen once. This clonotype was obtained from a male patient younger than 18 who had a stem cell transplant for acute lymphoblastic leukemia, so the T cells may come from the graft donor. The genes are TRBV29-1 and TRBJ2-5, with a tentative D call TRBD1 (7 bases). The sequences come from PBMCs, mostly from graft donor cells, collected 180 days after TCRalphabeta/CD19-depleted stem cell transplant. In DNA form, the CDR3 reads TGCAGCGTTGAAGATCCTGAAGGGGGGTTAGGGGGCCCCCAAGAGACCCAGTACTTC. Protein product: CSVEDPEGGLGGPQETQYF.